A selection of T cell receptor beta chains follows, all from one sample in a study of CD8+ T cells in alopecia areata. Only in-frame clones appear in the TCRdb table, and some are missing; sequencing was by immunoSEQ multiplex PCR. The table shows 200,000 or so clones, with 58% occurring only once. The sample consisted of CD4+ T cells sorted from blood, taken at week 24, from a patient treated with tofacitinib. These receptors all stem from a human donor with alopecia areata. CDR3s include the opening cysteine and the closing phenylalanine or tryptophan. The D gene is left open where the match is weak. Clone size is shown for a subset of rows, as once, few, many or a class of expanded clone.

j_gene | v_gene | d_gene | abundance | CDR3nt | CDR3aa
TRBJ2-5 | TRBV14 | TRBD2 | few | TGTGCCAGCAGCCTTCTAGCGGGTGGCGTGACCCAGTACTTC | CASSLLAGGVTQYF
TRBJ2-5 | TRBV15 | TRBD1 | NA | TGTGCCACCAGCAGATACCTGGGACAGGGTGGTGAGACCCAGTACTTC | CATSRYLGQGGETQYF
TRBJ2-5 | TRBV7-2 | NA | NA | TGTGCCAGCAGCTTAGCTGCCTCCAAAGAGACCCAGTACTTC | CASSLAASKETQYF
TRBJ2-4 | TRBV7-6 | TRBD1 | NA | TGTGCCAGCAGCCCAGAGGCAGGGGGCCTCAACATTCAGTACTTC | CASSPEAGGLNIQYF
TRBJ2-5 | TRBV7-9 | NA | NA | TGTGCCAGCAGCTCGCTTGGGGCTACAGAGACCCAGTACTTC | CASSSLGATETQYF
TRBJ1-2 | TRBV6-1 | NA | NA | TGTGCCAGCAGTGAGCGAAAGGCGGGTAACTATGGCTACACCTTC | CASSERKAGNYGYTF
TRBJ2-7 | TRBV6-1 | TRBD2 | NA | TGTGCCAGCAGTGATCCGGGACTACGTCCGGAGCAGTACTTC | CASSDPGLRPEQYF
TRBJ2-6 | TRBV15 | NA | NA | TGTGCCACCAGCAGAGATTTCTCTGGGGCCAACGTCCTGACTTTC | CATSRDFSGANVLTF
TRBJ1-5 | TRBV21-1 | NA | few | TGTGCCAGCAGCAAGGCTCAGCCCCAGCATTTT | CASSKAQPQHF
TRBJ2-1 | TRBV7-9 | NA | NA | TGTGCCAGCAGCTTCGGACTGGGACGGAATGAGCAGTTCTTC | CASSFGLGRNEQFF
TRBJ1-4 | TRBV7-9 | NA | few | TGTGCCAGCAGCCACGGGGAGTCGGGGGAAAAACTGTTTTTT | CASSHGESGEKLFF
TRBJ2-7 | TRBV6-1 | TRBD1 | few | TGTGCCAGCAGCCGGGACAGGGTCGCCTACGAGCAGTACTTC | CASSRDRVAYEQYF
TRBJ2-7 | TRBV7-9 | TRBD1 | NA | TGTGCCAGCAGCTTAAGACAGGGGGGCTACGAGCAGTACTTC | CASSLRQGGYEQYF
TRBJ2-7 | TRBV5-6 | TRBD2 | once | TGTGCCAGCAGCTCCATAGCGGGAGGCCCCTACGAGCAGTACTTC | CASSSIAGGPYEQYF
TRBJ1-1 | TRBV5-6 | NA | NA | TGTGCCAGCAGCTTGACCGGGACACAGAACACTGAAGCTTTCTTT | CASSLTGTQNTEAFF
TRBJ2-5 | TRBV9 | TRBD2 | NA | TGTGCCAGCAGCGTCACAGCGGGGGGGCCCTGGGAGACCCAGTACTTC | CASSVTAGGPWETQYF
TRBJ2-7 | TRBV13 | NA | few | TGTGCCAGCAGCCGACGTTTTGAGCAGTACTTC | CASSRRFEQYF
TRBJ1-1 | TRBV4-2 | NA | NA | TGTGCCAGCAGCCAAGATATGACGAACACTGAAGCTTTCTTT | CASSQDMTNTEAFF
TRBJ1-1 | TRBV7-9 | NA | once | TGTGCCAGCAGCTCTAGCTCTCCCGGCACTGAAGCTTTCTTT | CASSSSSPGTEAFF
TRBJ2-7 | TRBV11-1 | NA | NA | TGTGCCAGCAGCTTTAACGGGTTCGCCGACATCGCCTACGAGCAGTACTTC | CASSFNGFADIAYEQYF
TRBJ2-5 | TRBV9 | NA | NA | TGTGCCAGCAGCGGTCGGGACGGCCAAGAGACCCAGTACTTC | CASSGRDGQETQYF
TRBJ1-5 | TRBV29-1 | TRBD1 | few | TGCAGCGTTGTGTTGGGGACAGGGACTTCAAATCAGCCCCAGCATTTT | CSVVLGTGTSNQPQHF
TRBJ1-2 | TRBV5-1 | NA | NA | TGCGCCAGTTCGACGGGTCTCTATGGCTACACCTTC | CASSTGLYGYTF
TRBJ1-4 | TRBV4-3 | NA | NA | TGCGCCAGCAGCCAAGAAAAAAGGATGAATGAAAAACTGTTTTTT | CASSQEKRMNEKLFF
TRBJ2-7 | TRBV29-1 | NA | few | TGCAGCGTTGCCCGGAGTCCCCGAGCTGAGCAGTACTTC | CSVARSPRAEQYF
TRBJ2-5 | TRBV20-1 | NA | NA | TGCAGTGCCGGGGGCTTAGAGACCCAGTACTTC | CSAGGLETQYF
TRBJ2-1 | TRBV6-5 | NA | NA | TGTGCCAGCAGTAAACCCCAGGGTGAGCAGTTCTTC | CASSKPQGEQFF
TRBJ2-1 | TRBV27 | NA | NA | TGTGCCAGCAGTTTATCCCGGACTTCTGTCAATGAGCAGTTCTTC | CASSLSRTSVNEQFF
TRBJ2-7 | TRBV5-1 | TRBD1 | NA | TGCGCCAGCTGCGTGGGACAGGGGCCCGCGACCTACGAGCAGTACTTC | CASCVGQGPATYEQYF
TRBJ1-4 | TRBV7-7 | NA | NA | TGTGCCAGCAGCTTATCAGGGACCGAAAAACTGTTTTTT | CASSLSGTEKLFF
TRBJ1-2 | TRBV2 | NA | once | TGTGCCAGCATGGGCAGTTTGGGAGGTGATGGCTACACCTTC | CASMGSLGGDGYTF
TRBJ1-2 | TRBV28 | NA | NA | TGTGCCAGCAGTGAGGGGGATAACTATGGCTACACCTTC | CASSEGDNYGYTF
TRBJ2-7 | TRBV30 | TRBD2 | NA | TGTGCCTGGACCGGGAGGAACTCCTACGAGCAGTACTTC | CAWTGRNSYEQYF
TRBJ2-1 | TRBV6-6 | TRBD1 | NA | TGTGCCAGCAGCTACCGGGACAGGGGGTTCAATGAGCAGTTCTTC | CASSYRDRGFNEQFF
TRBJ2-2 | TRBV10-3 | NA | NA | TGTGCCATCAGTGGAAAGACAGGGAACACCGGGGAGCTGTTTTTT | CAISGKTGNTGELFF
TRBJ2-7 | TRBV11-2 | TRBD2 | once | TGTGCCAGCAGCGTGGGAGGGAGCTACGAGCAGTACTTC | CASSVGGSYEQYF
TRBJ1-1 | TRBV7-9 | NA | NA | TGTGCCAGCAGCGTCACAGGAAACACTGAAGCTTTCTTT | CASSVTGNTEAFF
TRBJ2-3 | TRBV7-2 | TRBD1 | NA | TGTGCCAGCAGCATGGAACAGGGGGCTGTGCAGTATTTT | CASSMEQGAVQYF
TRBJ2-7 | TRBV6-1 | NA | few | TGTGCCAGCAGTGAATATCAGGGCTTCCACGAGCAGTACTTC | CASSEYQGFHEQYF
TRBJ2-3 | TRBV13 | NA | NA | TGTGCCAGCAGACCGAGGGACTTAACGCAGTATTTT | CASRPRDLTQYF
TRBJ2-1 | TRBV11-2 | TRBD2 | few | TGTGCCAGCAGCGCCGGCGGGAGCTCCTACAATGAGCAGTTCTTC | CASSAGGSSYNEQFF
TRBJ2-7 | TRBV13 | TRBD1 | NA | TGTGCCAGCAGCTCACGGACAGGGTTCTACGAGCAGTACTTC | CASSSRTGFYEQYF